The 26 T cell receptor beta chains below come from one sample, sequenced in a study of identical twins. TCRdb reprocessed the 5' RACE reads with MiXCR, giving one entry per CDR3 protein. Among about 660,000 distinct CDR3 sequences listed, roughly 8% were seen once. This same sample was also taken into another study, of yellow fever vaccine responses in identical twins.

The sequenced sample was PBMCs. Source of these receptors: a woman aged 18 to 35 in good health.

This chain links TRBV20-1 with TRBJ2-5, with D possibly matching TRBD1 (5 bases). The CDR3 is 13 residues long. Trimming pared 3 bases from V and 5 bases from J, leaving 13 bases between. Germline CDR1 is DFQATT and CDR2 is SNEGSKA (reference sequence). The CDR3 sequence is CSARTAGLETQYF. CDR3 coding DNA: TGCAGTGCTAGGACCGCAGGGTTGGAGACCCAGTACTTC.

This clonotype came up a few times. This chain links TRBV6-2 or TRBV6-3 with TRBJ2-1, with no clear D. Per germline, CDR1 MNHEY and CDR2 SVGEGT. This CDR3 comprises 15 residues. With 6 bases removed from V and 4 bases from J, the gap between germline ends came to 16 bases. In nucleotides, the CDR3 is TGTGCCAGCAGCCTCGGCGACGTAACATACAATGAGCAGTTCTTC. Its translation: CASSLGDVTYNEQFF.

V is TRBV7-8 and J is TRBJ2-7, with D perhaps being TRBD1 or TRBD2 (5 bases each). The V end lost 1 base, the J end lost 1 base, and 11 bases lay between the germline ends. CDR1 and CDR2 from the germline V gene are SGHVS and FQNEAQ. This CDR3 is 15 amino acids long. CDR3 residues: CASSLGETESYEQYF. The CDR3 coding sequence is TGTGCCAGCAGCTTAGGGGAGACAGAGTCCTACGAGCAGTACTTC.

This rearrangement joins TRBV27 to TRBJ2-2; tentatively, D is TRBD1 or TRBD2 (7 bases each). Germline loops: CDR1 MNHEY, CDR2 SMNVEV (reference sequence). V gave up 3 bases and J gave up 4 bases, with 12 bases separating them. The CDR3 has 15 residues. The CDR3 region has the DNA TGTGCCAGCAGTTTTATCAGGGGGGGCACCGGGGAGCTGTTTTTT. The encoded protein is CASSFIRGGTGELFF.

This clonotype was picked up a small number of times. The V call is TRBV19, the J call TRBJ2-1; 8 positions match TRBD2. Germline V lookup: CDR1 LNHDA, CDR2 SQIVND (reference sequence). Trimming removed 7 bases from V and 3 bases from J; junction bases left unmatched: 8. The CDR3 contains 15 residues. CDR3 in amino acids: CASTISSGNYNEQFF. CDR3 sequence (DNA): TGTGCCAGTACCATAAGTAGCGGGAACTACAATGAGCAGTTCTTC.

CDR3 region: CATSEVTGGSYNEQFF. The CDR3 DNA reads TGTGCCACCAGTGAGGTGACAGGGGGCTCCTACAATGAGCAGTTCTTC. This chain uses TRBV24-1 with TRBJ2-1, with 9 bases fitting TRBD1. The junction had 3 bases not matched to a gene; V was cut back by 4 bases and J by 0 bases. Germline V gives CDR1 KGHDR, CDR2 SFDVKD. This CDR3 has 16 residues.

The chain carries TRBV28 and TRBJ2-1, with 8 bases lining up with TRBD2. Losses at the gene ends were 11 bases for V and 4 bases for J; bases not matched to a gene: 10. The CDR3 totals 14 residues. CDR1 and CDR2 from the germline V gene are MDHEN and SYDVKM. The CDR3 protein is CAGGERGPYNEQFF. The DNA for the CDR3 is TGTGCCGGAGGAGAGCGGGGGCCGTACAATGAGCAGTTCTTC.

In the case of this clonotype: This may be a read error, as it is one base from a much larger clone. The chain is built from TRBV6-5 and TRBJ2-1; D possibly corresponds to TRBD2 (5 bases). V lost 0 bases and J lost 10, with 10 bases in between. The CDR3 length is 13 residues. CDR1 is MNHEY and CDR2 is SVGAGI in the germline V gene. CDR3 nucleotide sequence: TGTGCCAGCAGTTACTCGCACGGGATAGAGCAGTTCTTC. Translating it yields CASSYSHGIEQFF.

This clonotype has just a few counts. This chain joins TRBV5-1 and TRBJ2-7, with 11 bases that match TRBD1. With 0 bases clipped from V and 6 bases from J, the junction kept 5 bases outside the gene matches. From germline, CDR1 is SGHRS and CDR2 YFSETQ. The CDR3 sequence is 15 residues long. The CDR3 DNA reads as TGCGCCAGCAGCTTGGCCGGGACAGGGGGGATCGAGCAGTACTTC. Translation: CASSLAGTGGIEQYF.

In this sample, this clonotype turned up many times. V usage is TRBV24-1 and J usage is TRBJ1-4; D call uncertain. Germline V gives CDR1 KGHDR, CDR2 SFDVKD. The ends were cut back, 2 bases at V and 3 bases at J, with 6 bases in the middle. The CDR3 spans 14 residues. DNA of the CDR3: TGTGCCACCAGTGATTCCCGAGCTAATGAAAAACTGTTTTTT. Encoded protein: CATSDSRANEKLFF.

The CDR3 loop reads CSARGDGRETQYF. In DNA, the CDR3 is TGCAGTGCTAGAGGGGATGGGCGCGAGACCCAGTACTTC. V is TRBV20-1 and J is TRBJ2-5, with D uncertain. Trimming pared 1 base from V and 5 bases from J, leaving 11 bases between. CDR1 is DFQATT, CDR2 SNEGSKA, per germline (reference sequence). There are 13 residues in the CDR3.

This clonotype was seen repeatedly, ten times or more. This sequence joins TRBV7-9 and TRBJ2-1; D tentatively reads TRBD1 or TRBD2 (6 bases each). V was shortened by 4 bases and J by 7 bases, with 17 bases between the two germline ends. The CDR3 covers 15 residues. Germline loops: CDR1 SEHNR, CDR2 FQNEAQ (reference sequence). CDR3 nucleotides: TGTGCCAGCAGCTACTCAGATGGGGGGCGGAATGAGCAGTTCTTC. Encoded protein: CASSYSDGGRNEQFF.

This clonotype was detected only a few times. The J gene is TRBJ2-3, the V gene TRBV29-1, with 7 bases that match TRBD2. The CDR3 runs to 12 residues. The J segment lost 5 bases and the V segment lost 5 bases, leaving 4 bases of the junction unmatched. Germline CDR1 is SQVTM and CDR2 is ANQGSEA. The CDR3 loop reads CSVYGGEDTQYF. The CDR3 region has the DNA TGCAGCGTTTATGGGGGGGAAGATACGCAGTATTTT.

The CDR3 loop reads CSVALGGGASSYEQYF. The CDR3, as DNA: TGCAGCGTGGCCCTTGGGGGGGGGGCAAGCTCCTACGAGCAGTACTTC. The J gene is TRBJ2-7, the V gene TRBV29-1, with TRBD2 as a possible D gene (7 bases). This CDR3 has 16 residues. The V end lost 6 bases, the J end lost 0 bases, and 21 bases lay between the germline ends. Germline CDR1 reads SQVTM; CDR2 reads ANQGSEA.

This chain uses TRBV5-6 with TRBJ2-2; 9 positions agree with TRBD2. V gave up 1 base and J gave up 8 bases; unmatched junction bases: 9. CDR3 length: 16 residues. Per the germline V gene, CDR1 is SGHDT and CDR2 is YYEEEE. CDR3 region: CASSLPLAGLGGELFF. DNA for the CDR3: TGTGCCAGCAGCTTGCCGCTAGCGGGGCTTGGTGGGGAGCTGTTTTTT.

The table lists this clonotype with many counts. V is TRBV10-2 and J is TRBJ2-5; 13 positions match TRBD2. Trimming cost V 4 bases and J 5 bases; bases outside gene matches: 7. The germline gives CDR1 WSHSY, CDR2 SAAADI. The CDR3 runs to 16 residues. The CDR3 nucleotides are TGCGCCAGCAGTGTGGGAAGACTAGCGGGGGGCGAGACCCAGTACTTC. This gives the protein CASSVGRLAGGETQYF.

This clonotype has only a few counts. The chain recombines TRBV24-1 with TRBJ1-6; D remains ambiguous. The CDR3 has 13 amino acids. Trimming pared 6 bases from V and 9 bases from J, leaving 11 bases between. Per germline, CDR1 KGHDR and CDR2 SFDVKD. The DNA for the CDR3 is TGTGCCACCAGTCTCGATGGGGTTTCACCCCTCCACTTT. As protein: CATSLDGVSPLHF.

This clonotype was found many times. This chain connects TRBV5-1 to TRBJ2-3; 9 positions agree with TRBD2. CDR1 and CDR2 from the germline V gene are SGHRS and YFSETQ. Germline trimming cut 5 bases from V and 6 bases from J; bases unmatched to any gene: 13. The length of the CDR3 is 16 residues. The CDR3 is CASRTSGDLGLDTQYF. The CDR3 region has the DNA TGCGCCAGCAGGACTAGCGGAGACCTTGGGTTGGATACGCAGTATTTT.

This clonotype occurred a few times. The chain carries TRBV9 and TRBJ1-2; weak D call: TRBD1 (6 bases). Germline-derived CDR1 and CDR2 are SGDLS and YYNGEE. V gave up 4 bases and J gave up 3 bases, with 16 bases separating them. The CDR3 contains 15 residues. The chain's CDR3 is CASSLSRDNYYGYTF. CDR3 nucleotides: TGTGCCAGCAGCCTCTCCCGGGACAACTACTATGGCTACACCTTC.

This rearrangement joins TRBV14 to TRBJ1-1; TRBD1 might be the D (5 bases). Between the trimmed V and J ends, which lost 1 base and 4 bases, there was a span of 10 bases. Germline V gives CDR1 SGHDN, CDR2 FVKESK. The CDR3 sequence is 14 residues long. In DNA form, the CDR3 reads TGTGCCAGCAGCCAAGGGGGGTGGGTCACTGAAGCTTTCTTT. Its protein is CASSQGGWVTEAFF.

This clonotype was detected a few times. CDR3 residues: CASSRTNSPGELFF. The CDR3 bases are TGTGCCAGCAGCCGGACGAATTCACCCGGGGAGCTGTTTTTT. The chain recombines TRBV3-1 with TRBJ2-2; D gene ambiguous. In germline, CDR1 is LGHDT, CDR2 YNNKEL (reference sequence). Trimming removed 4 bases from V and 6 bases from J, with 12 bases in between. CDR3 length: 14 residues. The complete variable domain, with remaining parts taken from reference TRBV3-1 and TRBJ2-2, reads DTAVSQTPKYLVTQMGNDKSIKCEQNLGHDTMYWYKQDSKKFLKIMFSYNNKELIINETVPNRFSPKSPDKAHLNLHINSLELGDSAVYFCASSRTNSPGELFFGEGSRLTVL.

As DNA, the CDR3 is TGTGCCAGCAGCACCAGTCTTTGGGAGACGGATACGCAGTATTTT. Translation: CASSTSLWETDTQYF. The rearrangement uses TRBV5-5 and TRBJ2-3; possible D gene TRBD2, 5 bases. CDR3 length: 15 amino acids. CDR1 and CDR2 (germline): SGHKS, YYEKEE (reference sequence). V lost 4 bases and J 6 bases, leaving 18 bases between the germline ends.

This clonotype appeared many times. This chain uses TRBV7-3 with TRBJ1-2, with TRBD1 matching over 11 bases. The junction had 5 bases not matched to a gene; V was cut back by 0 bases and J by 8 bases. Per the germline V gene, CDR1 is SGHTA and CDR2 is FQGTGA. The CDR3 runs to 15 residues. This CDR3 is CASSLTVGQGEGYTF. The CDR3 bases are TGTGCCAGCAGCTTAACTGTGGGACAGGGGGAGGGCTACACCTTC.

This clonotype was picked up a small number of times. The rearrangement links TRBV28 to TRBJ2-1; 16 bases match TRBD2. The CDR3 covers 17 residues. J gave up 2 bases and V 6 bases, and 4 bases lay outside the gene matches. Per germline, CDR1 MDHEN and CDR2 SYDVKM. The CDR3 nucleotides are TGTGCCAGCAGGGGGACTAGCGGGAGGGCCCCCTACAATGAGCAGTTCTTC. Amino acid sequence: CASRGTSGRAPYNEQFF. Full variable domain (missing parts from reference TRBV28 and TRBJ2-1): DVKVTQSSRYLVKRTGEKVFLECVQDMDHENMFWYRQDPGLGLRLIYFSYDVKMKEKGDIPEGYSVSREKKERFSLILESASTNQTSMYLCASRGTSGRAPYNEQFFGPGTRLTVL.

This clonotype was seen a handful of times. The CDR3 DNA sequence: TGTGCCAGCAGCTTATCGCCGGAGACGGCCAACAAGTTCTTC. This translates into CASSLSPETANKFF. V and J are TRBV7-3 and TRBJ2-1; D remains ambiguous. V gave up 2 bases and J gave up 14 bases, with 19 bases separating them. Germline loops: CDR1 SGHTA, CDR2 FQGTGA. The CDR3 has 14 residues.

The chain employs TRBV5-4 and TRBJ2-6; D may be TRBD2 (6 bases). Trimming took 3 bases from V and 0 from J, leaving 25 bases between them. The CDR3 sequence is 21 residues long. CDR1 and CDR2 (germline): SGHNT, YYREEE (reference sequence). The CDR3 DNA reads as TGTGCCAGCAGCTCCCGCCTTTGGGGAGGTGACATCGGCTCTGGGGCCAACGTCCTGACTTTC. It codes for CASSSRLWGGDIGSGANVLTF.